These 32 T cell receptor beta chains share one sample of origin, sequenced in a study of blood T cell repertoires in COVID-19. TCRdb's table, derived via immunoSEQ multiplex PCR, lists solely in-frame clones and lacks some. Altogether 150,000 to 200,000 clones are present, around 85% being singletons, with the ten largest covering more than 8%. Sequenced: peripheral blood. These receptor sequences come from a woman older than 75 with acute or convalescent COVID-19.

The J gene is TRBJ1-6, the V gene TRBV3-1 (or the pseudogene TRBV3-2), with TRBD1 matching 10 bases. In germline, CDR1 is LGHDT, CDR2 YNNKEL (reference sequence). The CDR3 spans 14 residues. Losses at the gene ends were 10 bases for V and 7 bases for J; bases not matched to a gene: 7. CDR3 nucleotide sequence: TGTGCCACCACCGGGACAGGGGACAATTCACCCCTCCACTTT. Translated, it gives CATTGTGDNSPLHF.

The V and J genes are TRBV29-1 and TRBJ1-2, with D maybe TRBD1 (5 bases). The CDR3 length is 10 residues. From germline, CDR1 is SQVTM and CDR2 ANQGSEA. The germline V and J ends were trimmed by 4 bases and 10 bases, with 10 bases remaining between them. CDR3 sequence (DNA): TGCAGCGTTGGGGGCCCCTACTACACCTTC. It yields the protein CSVGGPYYTF.

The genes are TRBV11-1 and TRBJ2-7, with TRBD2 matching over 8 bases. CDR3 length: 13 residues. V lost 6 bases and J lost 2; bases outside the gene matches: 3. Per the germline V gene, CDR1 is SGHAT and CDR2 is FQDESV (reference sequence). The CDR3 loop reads CASRRGGTYEQYF. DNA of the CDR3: TGTGCCAGCAGACGCGGGGGGACCTACGAGCAGTACTTC.

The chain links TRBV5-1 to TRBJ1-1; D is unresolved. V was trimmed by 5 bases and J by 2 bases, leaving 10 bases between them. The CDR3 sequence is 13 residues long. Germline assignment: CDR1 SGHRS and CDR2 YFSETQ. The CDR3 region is CASRVRENTEAFF. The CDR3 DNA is TGCGCCAGCAGGGTTCGGGAAAACACTGAAGCTTTCTTT.

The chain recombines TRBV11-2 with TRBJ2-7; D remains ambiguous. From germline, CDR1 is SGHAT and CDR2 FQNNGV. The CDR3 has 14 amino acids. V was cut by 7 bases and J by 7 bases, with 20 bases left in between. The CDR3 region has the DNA TGTGCCAGCACCGAACGCGCTCGGTGGTTGGAGCAGTACTTC. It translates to CASTERARWLEQYF.

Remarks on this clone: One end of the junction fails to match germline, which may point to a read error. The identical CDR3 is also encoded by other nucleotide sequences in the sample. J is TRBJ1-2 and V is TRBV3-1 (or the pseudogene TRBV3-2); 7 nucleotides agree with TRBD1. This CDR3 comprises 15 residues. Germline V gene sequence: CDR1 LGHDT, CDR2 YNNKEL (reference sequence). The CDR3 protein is CASTQGQDFNYGYTF. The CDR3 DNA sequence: TGTGCTAGCACCCAAGGACAGGACTTTAACTATGGCTACACCTTC.

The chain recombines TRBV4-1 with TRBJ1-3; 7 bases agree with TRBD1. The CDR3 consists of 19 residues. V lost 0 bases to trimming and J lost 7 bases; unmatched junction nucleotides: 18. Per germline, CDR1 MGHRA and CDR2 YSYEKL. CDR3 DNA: TGCGCCAGCAGCCAAGATATTAGCCTTTTTAACAGGGGAAGCAACACCATATATTTT. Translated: CASSQDISLFNRGSNTIYF.

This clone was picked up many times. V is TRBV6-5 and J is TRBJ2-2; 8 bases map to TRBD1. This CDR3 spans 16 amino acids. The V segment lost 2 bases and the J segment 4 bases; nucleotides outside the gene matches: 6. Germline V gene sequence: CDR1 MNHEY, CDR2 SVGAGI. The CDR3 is CASSYPGGVGTGELFF. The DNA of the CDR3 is TGTGCCAGCAGTTACCCAGGGGGCGTCGGCACCGGGGAGCTGTTTTTT.

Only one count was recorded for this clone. The CDR3 DNA reads as TGTGCCAGCAGCTTAGCGGGACAGGACTATGGCTACACCTTC. Protein: CASSLAGQDYGYTF. The gene calls are TRBV7-2 and TRBJ1-2; 8 bases match TRBD1. The J segment lost 3 bases and the V segment lost 0 bases, leaving 0 bases of the junction unmatched. CDR1 and CDR2 from the germline V gene are SGHTA and FQGNSA. This CDR3 has 14 residues. The whole variable domain, remainder taken from reference TRBV7-2 and TRBJ1-2, is GAGVSQSPSNKVTEKGKDVELRCDPISGHTALYWYRQSLGQGLEFLIYFQGNSAPDKSGLPSDRFSAERTGGSVSTLTIQRTQQEDSAVYLCASSLAGQDYGYTFGSGTRLTVV.

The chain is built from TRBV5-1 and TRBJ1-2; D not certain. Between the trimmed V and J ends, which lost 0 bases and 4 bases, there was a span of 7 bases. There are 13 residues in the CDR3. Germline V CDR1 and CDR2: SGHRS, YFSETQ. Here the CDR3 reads CASSLEQRYGYTF. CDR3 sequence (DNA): TGCGCCAGCAGCTTGGAGCAGCGCTATGGCTACACCTTC.

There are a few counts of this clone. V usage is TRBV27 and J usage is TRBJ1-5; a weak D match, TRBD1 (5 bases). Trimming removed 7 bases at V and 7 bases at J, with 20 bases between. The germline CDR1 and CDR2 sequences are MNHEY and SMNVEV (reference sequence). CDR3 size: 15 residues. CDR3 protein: CASNFVLSKGQPQHF. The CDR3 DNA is TGTGCCAGCAACTTCGTCCTTTCCAAGGGGCAGCCCCAGCATTTT.

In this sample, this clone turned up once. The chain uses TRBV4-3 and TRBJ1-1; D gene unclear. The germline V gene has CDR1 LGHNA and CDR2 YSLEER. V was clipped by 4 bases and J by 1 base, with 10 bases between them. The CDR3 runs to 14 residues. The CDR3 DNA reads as TGCGCCAGCAGCCGGGGTCGGGGGAACACTGAAGCTTTCTTT. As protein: CASSRGRGNTEAFF.

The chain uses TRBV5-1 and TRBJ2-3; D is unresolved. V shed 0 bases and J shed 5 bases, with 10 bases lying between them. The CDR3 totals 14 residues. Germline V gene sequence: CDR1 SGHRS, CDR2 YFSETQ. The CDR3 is CASSLGGNVDTQYF. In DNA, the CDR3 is TGCGCCAGCAGCTTGGGTGGCAATGTAGATACGCAGTATTTT.

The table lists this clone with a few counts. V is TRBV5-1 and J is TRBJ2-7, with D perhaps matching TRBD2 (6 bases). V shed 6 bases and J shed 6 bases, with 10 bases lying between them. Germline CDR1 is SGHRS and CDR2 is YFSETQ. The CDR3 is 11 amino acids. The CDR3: CASKEGAEQYF. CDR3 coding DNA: TGCGCCAGCAAGGAGGGTGCCGAGCAGTACTTC.

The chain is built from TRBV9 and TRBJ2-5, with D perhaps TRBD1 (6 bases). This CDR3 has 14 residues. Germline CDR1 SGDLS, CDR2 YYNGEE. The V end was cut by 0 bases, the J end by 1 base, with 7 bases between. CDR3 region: CASSVVGGQETQYF. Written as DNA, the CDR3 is TGTGCCAGCAGCGTAGTAGGGGGCCAAGAGACCCAGTACTTC. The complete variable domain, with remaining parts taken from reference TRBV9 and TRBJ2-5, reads DSGVTQTPKHLITATGQRVTLRCSPRSGDLSVYWYQQSLDQGLQFLIQYYNGEERAKGNILERFSAQQFPDLHSELNLSSLELGDSALYFCASSVVGGQETQYFGPGTRLLVL.

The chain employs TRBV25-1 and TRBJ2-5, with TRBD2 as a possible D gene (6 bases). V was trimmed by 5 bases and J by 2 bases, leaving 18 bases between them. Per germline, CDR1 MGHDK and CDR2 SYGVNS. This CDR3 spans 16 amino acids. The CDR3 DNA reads TGTGCCAGCAGTCCCCCTGATGGTAGCGGACAAGAGACCCAGTACTTC. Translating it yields CASSPPDGSGQETQYF. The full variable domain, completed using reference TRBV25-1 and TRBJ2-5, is EADIYQTPRYLVIGTGKKITLECSQTMGHDKMYWYQQDPGMELHLIHYSYGVNSTEKGDLSSESTVSRIRTEHFPLTLESARPSHTSQYLCASSPPDGSGQETQYFGPGTRLLVL.

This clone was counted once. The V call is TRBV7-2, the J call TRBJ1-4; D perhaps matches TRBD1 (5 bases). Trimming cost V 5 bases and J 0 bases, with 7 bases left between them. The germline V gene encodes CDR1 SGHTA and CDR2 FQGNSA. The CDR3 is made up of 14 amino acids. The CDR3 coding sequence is TGTGCCAGCAGCCCGACAGCAACTAATGAAAAACTGTTTTTT. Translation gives CASSPTATNEKLFF.

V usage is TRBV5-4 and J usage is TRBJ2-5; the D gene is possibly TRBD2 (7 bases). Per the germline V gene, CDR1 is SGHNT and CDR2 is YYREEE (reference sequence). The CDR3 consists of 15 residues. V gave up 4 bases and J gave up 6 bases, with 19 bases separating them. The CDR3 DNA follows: TGTGCCAGCAGCACACCAGAGGGGGGGGTCCAGACCCAGTACTTC. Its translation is CASSTPEGGVQTQYF.

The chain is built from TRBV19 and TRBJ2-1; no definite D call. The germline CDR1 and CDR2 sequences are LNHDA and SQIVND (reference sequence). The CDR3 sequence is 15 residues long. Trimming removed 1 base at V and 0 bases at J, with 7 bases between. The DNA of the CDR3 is TGTGCCAGTAGTATAGGTACCGGCTCCTACAATGAGCAGTTCTTC. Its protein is CASSIGTGSYNEQFF.

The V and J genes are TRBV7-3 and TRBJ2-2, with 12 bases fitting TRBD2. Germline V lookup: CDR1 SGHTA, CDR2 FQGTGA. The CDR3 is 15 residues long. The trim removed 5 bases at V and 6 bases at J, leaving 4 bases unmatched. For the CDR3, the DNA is TGTGCCAGCAGCCCCGGACTAGCGGGACCCGGGGAGCTGTTTTTT. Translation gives CASSPGLAGPGELFF.

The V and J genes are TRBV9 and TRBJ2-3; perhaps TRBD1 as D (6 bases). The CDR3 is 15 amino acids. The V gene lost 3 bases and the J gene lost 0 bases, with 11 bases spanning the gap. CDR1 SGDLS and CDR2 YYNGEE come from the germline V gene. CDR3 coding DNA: TGTGCCAGCAGCGAGCAGGGACATAGCACAGATACGCAGTATTTT. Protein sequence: CASSEQGHSTDTQYF.

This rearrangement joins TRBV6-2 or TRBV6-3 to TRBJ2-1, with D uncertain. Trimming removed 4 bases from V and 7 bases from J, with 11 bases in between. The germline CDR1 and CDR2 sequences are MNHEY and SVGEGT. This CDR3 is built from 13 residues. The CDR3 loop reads CASSLPDSNEQFF. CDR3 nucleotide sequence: TGTGCCAGCAGTTTGCCTGACTCAAATGAGCAGTTCTTC.

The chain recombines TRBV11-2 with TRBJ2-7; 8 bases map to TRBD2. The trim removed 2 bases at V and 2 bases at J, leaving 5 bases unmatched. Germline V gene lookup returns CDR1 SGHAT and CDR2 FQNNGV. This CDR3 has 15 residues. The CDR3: CASSLSGRVTYEQYF. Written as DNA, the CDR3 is TGTGCCAGCAGCTTAAGCGGGAGAGTAACCTACGAGCAGTACTTC.

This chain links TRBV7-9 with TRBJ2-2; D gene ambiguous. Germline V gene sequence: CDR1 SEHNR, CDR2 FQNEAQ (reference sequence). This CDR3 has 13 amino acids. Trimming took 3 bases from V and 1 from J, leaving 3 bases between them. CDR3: CASSFRNTGELFF. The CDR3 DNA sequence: TGTGCCAGCAGCTTCCGGAACACCGGGGAGCTGTTTTTT.

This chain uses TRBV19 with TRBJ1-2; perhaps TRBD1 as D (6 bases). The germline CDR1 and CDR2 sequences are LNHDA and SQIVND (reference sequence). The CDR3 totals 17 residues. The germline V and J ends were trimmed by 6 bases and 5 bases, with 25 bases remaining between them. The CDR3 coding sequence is TGTGCCAGTAGCCCTCTAATGGGGGGGCGAGTCCTGTATGGCTACACCTTC. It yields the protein CASSPLMGGRVLYGYTF.

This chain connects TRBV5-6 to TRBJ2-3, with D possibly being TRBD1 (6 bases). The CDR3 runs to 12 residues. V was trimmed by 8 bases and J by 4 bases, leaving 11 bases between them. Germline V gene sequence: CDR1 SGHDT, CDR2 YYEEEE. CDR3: CASTGIADTQYF. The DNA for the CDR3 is TGTGCCAGTACAGGGATCGCAGATACGCAGTATTTT.

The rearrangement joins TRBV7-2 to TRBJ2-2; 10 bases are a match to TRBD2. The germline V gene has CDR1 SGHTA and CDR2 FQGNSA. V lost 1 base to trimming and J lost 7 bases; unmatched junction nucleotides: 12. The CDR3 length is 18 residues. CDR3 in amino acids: CASSLGPGGAGGHGELFF. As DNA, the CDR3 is TGTGCCAGCAGCTTAGGTCCGGGCGGAGCGGGGGGGCACGGGGAGCTGTTTTTT.

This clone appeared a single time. The CDR3 region is CASSPSTGGSYNEQFF. The CDR3 region has the DNA TGTGCCAGCTCACCGTCGACAGGGGGCTCCTACAATGAGCAGTTCTTC. V gene TRBV18 combines with J gene TRBJ2-1, with 9 bases fitting TRBD1. V was clipped by 3 bases and J by 0 bases; unmatched bases: 3. The length of the CDR3 is 16 residues. Germline-derived CDR1 and CDR2 are KGHSH and LQKENI.

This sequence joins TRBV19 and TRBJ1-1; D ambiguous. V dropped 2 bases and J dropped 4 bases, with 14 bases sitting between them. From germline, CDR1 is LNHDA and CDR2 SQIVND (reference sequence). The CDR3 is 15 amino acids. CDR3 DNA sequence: TGTGCCAGTAGTATAACGAGAAGCGGTAGCACTGAAGCTTTCTTT. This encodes CASSITRSGSTEAFF.

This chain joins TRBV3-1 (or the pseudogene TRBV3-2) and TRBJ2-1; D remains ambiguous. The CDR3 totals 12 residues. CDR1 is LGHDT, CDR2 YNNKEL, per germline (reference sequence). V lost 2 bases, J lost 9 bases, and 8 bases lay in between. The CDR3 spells CASSQLVSEQFF. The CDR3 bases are TGTGCCAGCAGCCAATTGGTTAGTGAGCAGTTCTTC.

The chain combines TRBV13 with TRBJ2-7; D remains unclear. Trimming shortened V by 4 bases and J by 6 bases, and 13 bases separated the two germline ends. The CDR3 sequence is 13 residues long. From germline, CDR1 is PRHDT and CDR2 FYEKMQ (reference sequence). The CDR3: CASSYTRISEQYF. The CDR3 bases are TGTGCCAGCAGCTATACGAGGATCAGCGAGCAGTACTTC.

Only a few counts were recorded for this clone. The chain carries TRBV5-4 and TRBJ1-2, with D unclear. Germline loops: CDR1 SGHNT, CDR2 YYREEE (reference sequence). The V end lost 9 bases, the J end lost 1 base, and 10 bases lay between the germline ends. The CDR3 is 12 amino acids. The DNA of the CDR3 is TGTGCCATGAGCTCTGATAACTATGGCTACACCTTC. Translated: CAMSSDNYGYTF.